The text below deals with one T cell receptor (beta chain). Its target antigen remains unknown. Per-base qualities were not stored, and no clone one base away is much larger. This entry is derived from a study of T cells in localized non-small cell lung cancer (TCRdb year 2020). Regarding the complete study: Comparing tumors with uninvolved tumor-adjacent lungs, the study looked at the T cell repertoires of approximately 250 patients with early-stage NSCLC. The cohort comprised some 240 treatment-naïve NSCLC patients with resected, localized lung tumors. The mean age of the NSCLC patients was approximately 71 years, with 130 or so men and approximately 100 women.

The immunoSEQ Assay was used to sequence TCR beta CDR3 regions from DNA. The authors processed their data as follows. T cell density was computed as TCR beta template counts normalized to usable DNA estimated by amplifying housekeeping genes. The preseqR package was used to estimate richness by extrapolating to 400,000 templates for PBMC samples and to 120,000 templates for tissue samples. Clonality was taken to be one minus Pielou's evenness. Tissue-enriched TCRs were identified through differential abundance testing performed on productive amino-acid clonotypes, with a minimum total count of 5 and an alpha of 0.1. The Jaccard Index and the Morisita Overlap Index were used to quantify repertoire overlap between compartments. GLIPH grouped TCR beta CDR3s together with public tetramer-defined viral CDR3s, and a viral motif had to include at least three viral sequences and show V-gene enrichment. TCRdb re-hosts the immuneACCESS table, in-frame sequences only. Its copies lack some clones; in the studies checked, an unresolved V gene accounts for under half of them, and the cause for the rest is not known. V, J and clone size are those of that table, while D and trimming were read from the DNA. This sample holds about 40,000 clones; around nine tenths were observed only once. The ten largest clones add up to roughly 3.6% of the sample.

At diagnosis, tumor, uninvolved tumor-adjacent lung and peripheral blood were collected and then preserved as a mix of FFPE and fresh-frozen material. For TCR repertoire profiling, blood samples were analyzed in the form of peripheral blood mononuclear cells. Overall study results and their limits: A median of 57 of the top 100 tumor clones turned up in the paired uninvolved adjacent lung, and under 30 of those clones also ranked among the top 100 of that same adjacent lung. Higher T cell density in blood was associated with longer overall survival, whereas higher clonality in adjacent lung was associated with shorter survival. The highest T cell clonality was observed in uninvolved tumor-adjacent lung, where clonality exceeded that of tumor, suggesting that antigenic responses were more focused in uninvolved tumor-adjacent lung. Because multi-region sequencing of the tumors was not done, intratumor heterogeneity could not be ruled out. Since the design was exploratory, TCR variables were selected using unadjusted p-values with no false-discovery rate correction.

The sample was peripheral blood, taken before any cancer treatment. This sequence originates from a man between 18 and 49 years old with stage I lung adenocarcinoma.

The CDR3 reads CASSQRGNQPQHF. The DNA sequence is given as TGCGCCAGCAGCCAACGTGGGAATCAGCCCCAGCATTTT. Recombination joined TRBV4-3 with TRBJ1-5; there is no confident call for the D gene. The trim is 2 bases for V and 4 bases for J, with a gap of 6 bases between the germline ends. From its cysteine to its phenylalanine, the CDR3 spans 13 amino acids. CDR3 DNA only is kept here, 39 bases in frame from base 1. The CDR1 and CDR2 encoded by the germline V gene are LGHNA and YSLEER.